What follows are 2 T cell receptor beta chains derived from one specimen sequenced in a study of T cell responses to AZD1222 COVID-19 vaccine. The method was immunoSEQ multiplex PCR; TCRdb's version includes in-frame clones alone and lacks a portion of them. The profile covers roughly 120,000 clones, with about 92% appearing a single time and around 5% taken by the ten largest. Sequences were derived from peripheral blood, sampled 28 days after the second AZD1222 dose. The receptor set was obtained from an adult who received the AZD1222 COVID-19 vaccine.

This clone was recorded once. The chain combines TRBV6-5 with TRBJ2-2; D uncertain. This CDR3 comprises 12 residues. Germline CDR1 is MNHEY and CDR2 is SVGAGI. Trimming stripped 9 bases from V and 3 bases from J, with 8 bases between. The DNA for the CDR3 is TGTGCCAGTGGACGGTACACCGGGGAGCTGTTTTTT. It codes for CASGRYTGELFF.

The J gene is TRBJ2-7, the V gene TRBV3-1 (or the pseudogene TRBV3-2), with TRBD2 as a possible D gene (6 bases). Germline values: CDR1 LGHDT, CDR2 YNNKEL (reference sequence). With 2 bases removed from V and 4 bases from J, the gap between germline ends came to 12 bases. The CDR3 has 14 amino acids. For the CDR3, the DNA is TGTGCCAGCAGCCAAATCCCGGGGACTTACGAGCAGTACTTC. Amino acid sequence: CASSQIPGTYEQYF.